These 20 T cell receptor beta chains were sequenced from one sample in a study of CD8 T cells in Susac syndrome. An amount of RNA that ranged from roughly 0.45 to 1 ug was reverse transcribed with random hexamers. One entry per CDR3 protein results from TCRdb running MiXCR on the immunoSEQ multiplex PCR reads. The sample has approximately 22,000 distinct CDR3 sequences; 90% to 95% are singletons. The material sequenced was CD8+ T cells from PBMCs. These receptors all stem from a human donor in good health.

This clonotype was picked up one time. The chain carries TRBV5-4 and TRBJ2-1; D possibly corresponds to TRBD2 (6 bases). This CDR3 contains 16 residues. CDR1 and CDR2 (germline): SGHNT, YYREEE (reference sequence). V lost 9 bases, J lost 3 bases, and 22 bases lay in between. Here the CDR3 reads CATTPRRGMIYNEQFF. The CDR3, as DNA: TGTGCCACGACCCCCAGGCGGGGAATGATCTACAATGAGCAGTTCTTC.

The chain recombines TRBV7-2 with TRBJ2-3; 9 positions match TRBD2. The CDR3 consists of 18 residues. Unmatched junction bases numbered 9, after V lost 0 bases and J lost 2 bases. From germline, CDR1 is SGHTA and CDR2 FQGNSA. In DNA form, the CDR3 reads TGTGCCAGCAGCTTAGCGCCTCTTAGCGGGGGCCCCACAGATACGCAGTATTTT. Protein product: CASSLAPLSGGPTDTQYF.

The chain links TRBV20-1 to TRBJ2-1, with 9 bases identical to TRBD2. Germline V CDR1 and CDR2: DFQATT, SNEGSKA (reference sequence). Losses at the gene ends were 5 bases for V and 5 bases for J; bases not matched to a gene: 4. There are 13 residues in the CDR3. The CDR3 is CSALSGGNNEQFF. The CDR3 DNA reads as TGCAGTGCTTTGAGCGGGGGGAACAATGAGCAGTTCTTC.

The rearrangement uses TRBV12-3 or TRBV12-4 and TRBJ2-7, with D perhaps TRBD2 (5 bases). The CDR3 runs 14 residues. Trimming stripped 3 bases from V and 3 bases from J, with 12 bases between. The DNA of the CDR3 is TGTGCCAGCAGTTTTGGAGGAGACCACTACGAGCAGTACTTC. Encoded protein: CASSFGGDHYEQYF.

V usage is TRBV7-9 and J usage is TRBJ2-3; TRBD2 matches at 10 bases. Unmatched junction bases numbered 11, after V lost 5 bases and J lost 6 bases. This CDR3 contains 16 residues. CDR1 is SEHNR, CDR2 FQNEAQ, per germline (reference sequence). For the CDR3, the DNA is TGTGCCAGCAGCGCCTCCCGGAGCGGGGGGGCGGATACGCAGTATTTT. Encoded protein: CASSASRSGGADTQYF.

The CDR3, as DNA: TGCGCCAGCAGCCCTACGTCGGATGAGCAGTTCTTC. This codes for CASSPTSDEQFF. V is TRBV4-1 and J is TRBJ2-1; unclear D gene. Germline CDR1 is MGHRA and CDR2 is YSYEKL. The length of the CDR3 is 12 residues. V was trimmed by 4 bases and J by 8 bases, leaving 9 bases between them.

The CDR3 sequence: CSVDSFNYGYTF. CDR3 nucleotides: TGCAGCGTTGACAGTTTTAACTATGGCTACACCTTC. The chain uses TRBV29-1 and TRBJ1-2, with unresolved D. Trimming took 3 bases from V and 1 from J, leaving 6 bases between them. The CDR3 runs 12 residues. The germline V gene has CDR1 SQVTM and CDR2 ANQGSEA.

The chain recombines TRBV27 with TRBJ2-7, with 9 bases lining up with TRBD1. From germline, CDR1 is MNHEY and CDR2 SMNVEV (reference sequence). This CDR3 contains 15 residues. The junction had 7 bases not matched to a gene; V was cut back by 4 bases and J by 3 bases. The CDR3 loop reads CASSYSRQGVYEQYF. DNA for the CDR3: TGTGCCAGCAGTTACTCGAGACAGGGGGTCTACGAGCAGTACTTC.

V and J are TRBV7-9 and TRBJ1-2, with unresolved D. There are 15 residues in the CDR3. CDR1 and CDR2 (germline): SEHNR, FQNEAQ (reference sequence). The ends were cut back, 6 bases at V and 6 bases at J, with 20 bases in the middle. For the CDR3, the DNA is TGTGCCAGCAGTATAGATGCTGGAACTATGGATGGCTACACCTTC. It yields the protein CASSIDAGTMDGYTF.

V gene TRBV5-6 combines with J gene TRBJ1-2, with D perhaps matching TRBD1 (6 bases). Trimming took off 6 bases at V and 5 bases at J, with 17 bases between the two ends. Germline V gene lookup returns CDR1 SGHDT and CDR2 YYEEEE. The length of the CDR3 is 14 residues. CDR3 amino acids: CASTGGQGLYGYTF. The CDR3 DNA follows: TGTGCCAGCACCGGTGGGCAGGGGTTGTATGGCTACACCTTC.

This chain links TRBV20-1 with TRBJ2-1; D is undetermined. V was shortened by 0 bases and J by 5 bases, with 14 bases between the two germline ends. Germline V gives CDR1 DFQATT, CDR2 SNEGSKA (reference sequence). This CDR3 contains 15 residues. The CDR3 loop reads CSARDPMASDNEQFF. The CDR3 nucleotides read TGCAGTGCTAGAGATCCAATGGCCAGCGACAATGAGCAGTTCTTC.

The chain recombines TRBV11-2 with TRBJ1-1; tentative D call: TRBD1 (6 bases). The germline V gene encodes CDR1 SGHAT and CDR2 FQNNGV. The CDR3 has 15 residues. V was trimmed by 1 base and J by 4 bases, leaving 13 bases between them. CDR3 in amino acids: CASSLAQGRVTEAFF. The CDR3 region has the DNA TGTGCCAGCAGCTTAGCGCAGGGGAGGGTCACTGAAGCTTTCTTT.

The gene calls are TRBV27 and TRBJ1-5, with TRBD1 identical over 11 bases. The CDR3 runs to 15 residues. V gave up 4 bases and J gave up 7 bases; unmatched junction bases: 6. The germline V gene encodes CDR1 MNHEY and CDR2 SMNVEV (reference sequence). The CDR3 is CASSSGTGGRQPQHF. The CDR3 coding sequence is TGTGCCAGCAGTTCCGGGACAGGGGGACGACAGCCCCAGCATTTT.

The J gene is TRBJ2-1, the V gene TRBV7-2; D is possibly TRBD2 (5 bases). The CDR3 covers 13 residues. Germline V gene lookup returns CDR1 SGHTA and CDR2 FQGNSA. V was shortened by 2 bases and J by 12 bases, with 14 bases between the two germline ends. The CDR3 spells CASSLLITAGQFF. CDR3 sequence (DNA): TGTGCCAGCAGCTTATTGATTACCGCGGGGCAGTTCTTC.

The rearrangement joins TRBV9 to TRBJ2-1, with D unclear. The CDR3 extends over 15 amino acids. The germline V gene has CDR1 SGDLS and CDR2 YYNGEE. Trimming took 0 bases from V and 4 from J, leaving 11 bases between them. CDR3 residues: CASSVDKRTYNEQFF. In nucleotides, the CDR3 is TGTGCCAGCAGCGTAGATAAGCGAACTTACAATGAGCAGTTCTTC.

This chain joins TRBV2 and TRBJ1-2; D unclear. Per the germline V gene, CDR1 is SNHLY and CDR2 is FYNNEI. The CDR3 has 11 residues. V lost 9 bases, J lost 1 base, and 6 bases lay in between. CDR3 sequence: CARSDNYGYTF. The CDR3 nucleotides are TGTGCCAGATCGGATAACTATGGCTACACCTTC.

This clonotype was picked up a small number of times. This chain connects TRBV4-3 to TRBJ2-7, with TRBD1 matching 8 bases. The germline CDR1 and CDR2 sequences are LGHNA and YSLEER. The V gene end was trimmed by 0 bases and the J gene end by 2 bases; junction bases not matched to a gene: 6. CDR3 size: 16 residues. The CDR3 sequence is CASSQELEQGAYEQYF. CDR3 DNA: TGCGCCAGCAGCCAAGAACTAGAACAGGGGGCCTACGAGCAGTACTTC.

This chain joins TRBV7-6 and TRBJ2-1; 7 positions match TRBD2. The ends lost 3 bases at V and 0 bases at J; junction bases unmatched: 8. The CDR3 runs 17 residues. Germline loops: CDR1 SGHVS, CDR2 FNYEAQ. Written as DNA, the CDR3 is TGTGCCAGCAGCTTTGCTTGGGGGGGACCCTCCTACAATGAGCAGTTCTTC. It encodes CASSFAWGGPSYNEQFF.

This sequence joins TRBV12-3 or TRBV12-4 and TRBJ1-5; a weak D match, TRBD1 (5 bases). V was cut by 5 bases and J by 1 base, with 9 bases left in between. The CDR3 is 14 residues long. In DNA form, the CDR3 reads TGTGCCAGCAGTCCCGGGGACAGCAATCAGCCCCAGCATTTT. This gives the protein CASSPGDSNQPQHF.

The DNA for the CDR3 is TGTGCCAGCAGCTTAGGCATAGGGCTTAACTATGGCTACACCTTC. Residues: CASSLGIGLNYGYTF. This chain joins TRBV11-2 and TRBJ1-2, with D hard to call. V gave up 1 base and J gave up 1 base, with 10 bases separating them. Germline CDR1 reads SGHAT; CDR2 reads FQNNGV. The length of the CDR3 is 15 residues.